These 14 T cell receptor beta chains share one sample of origin, sequenced in a study of blood T cell repertoires in COVID-19. The method was immunoSEQ multiplex PCR; TCRdb's version includes in-frame clones alone and lacks a portion of them. The sample comprises over 85,000 clones, roughly nine tenths of which are singletons, and 2% to 2.5% rests with the top ten. Sequences were obtained from peripheral blood. The receptors derive from a man aged 45 to 65 with active COVID-19.

This chain uses TRBV28 with TRBJ2-7; 9 nucleotides match TRBD2. The germline V gene has CDR1 MDHEN and CDR2 SYDVKM. Germline trimming cut 2 bases from V and 0 bases from J; bases unmatched to any gene: 17. The CDR3 has 20 residues. In nucleotides, the CDR3 is TGTGCCAGCAGTTTAGGGGGTGGGAGGCTAGCGGGGCTCAGCTCCTACGAGCAGTACTTC. Encoded protein: CASSLGGGRLAGLSSYEQYF.

V and J are TRBV5-1 and TRBJ1-6; no clear D. The ends were cut back, 1 base at V and 9 bases at J, with 5 bases in the middle. The CDR3 length is 12 residues. Germline V CDR1 and CDR2: SGHRS, YFSETQ. The CDR3 DNA follows: TGCGCCAGCAGCTTGCCTAGTTCACCCCTCCACTTT. This codes for CASSLPSSPLHF.

J is TRBJ1-2 and V is TRBV2; D gene ambiguous. Trimming removed 3 bases at V and 4 bases at J, with 15 bases between. Per the germline V gene, CDR1 is SNHLY and CDR2 is FYNNEI. The CDR3 has 15 amino acids. CDR3 DNA: TGTGCCAGCAGTGATGTATATTCGGGGATCTATGGCTACACCTTC. Protein product: CASSDVYSGIYGYTF.

The chain carries TRBV6-5 and TRBJ2-2, with D perhaps matching TRBD1 (5 bases). Trimming stripped 8 bases from V and 7 bases from J, with 14 bases between. Germline loops: CDR1 MNHEY, CDR2 SVGAGI. This CDR3 contains 13 residues. The CDR3 here is CASFLPQGGELFF. CDR3 nucleotide sequence: TGTGCCAGCTTTTTACCGCAGGGCGGGGAGCTGTTTTTT.

This sequence joins TRBV7-6 and TRBJ2-3, with 8 bases lining up with TRBD2. J gave up 3 bases and V 5 bases, and 7 bases lay outside the gene matches. Germline CDR1 SGHVS, CDR2 FNYEAQ. CDR3 size: 15 residues. CDR3 in DNA: TGTGCCAGCAGCCCCCGGGGGGGCCTAACAGATACGCAGTATTTT. Amino acid sequence: CASSPRGGLTDTQYF. Supplemented by reference TRBV7-6 and TRBJ2-3, the full variable domain reads GAGVSQSPRYKVTKRGQDVALRCDPISGHVSLYWYRQALGQGPEFLTYFNYEAQQDKSGLPNDRFSAERPEGSISTLTIQRTEQRDSAMYRCASSPRGGLTDTQYFGPGTRLTVL.

V and J are TRBV5-1 and TRBJ2-1, with TRBD2 matching over 7 bases. Germline CDR1 and CDR2: SGHRS and YFSETQ. The CDR3 extends over 16 amino acids. After removal of 2 bases from V and 0 bases from J, the junction contained 5 bases not matched to a gene. CDR3 residues: CASSLRGGVSYNEQFF. CDR3 coding DNA: TGCGCCAGCAGCTTAAGGGGAGGGGTCTCCTACAATGAGCAGTTCTTC.

The genes are TRBV5-5 and TRBJ1-1; 11 bases are shared with TRBD1. V dropped 2 bases and J dropped 11; count of bases not matched to a gene: 11. Germline lookup yields CDR1 SGHKS and CDR2 YYEKEE (reference sequence). This CDR3 is 15 amino acids long. The CDR3 region has the DNA TGTGCCAGCAGCTTACAACTAGGACAGGGGGCCGGGGCTTTCTTT. Amino acid sequence: CASSLQLGQGAGAFF.

The chain uses TRBV5-1 and TRBJ2-3, with D possibly matching TRBD1 (6 bases). Per the germline V gene, CDR1 is SGHRS and CDR2 is YFSETQ. This CDR3 region has 17 residues. Trimming removed 0 bases from V and 2 bases from J, with 16 bases in between. The CDR3 is CASSLVPRGRNTDTQYF. As DNA, the CDR3 is TGCGCCAGCAGCTTGGTCCCCAGGGGAAGGAACACAGATACGCAGTATTTT. Filled out from reference TRBV5-1 and TRBJ2-3, the complete variable domain reads KAGVTQTPRYLIKTRGQQVTLSCSPISGHRSVSWYQQTPGQGLQFLFEYFSETQRNKGNFPGRFSGRQFSNSRSEMNVSTLELGDSALYLCASSLVPRGRNTDTQYFGPGTRLTVL.

This clone was picked up a small number of times. The chain uses TRBV4-2 and TRBJ2-2; the D gene is possibly TRBD1 (9 bases). The CDR3 length is 16 residues. CDR1 is LGHNA, CDR2 YNFKEQ, per germline. Trimming left V 3 bases short and J 7 bases short, with 18 bases between. The CDR3 loop reads CASSHGGGQGSGELFF. The CDR3 bases are TGTGCCAGCAGCCACGGGGGGGGACAGGGCAGCGGGGAGCTGTTTTTT.

This clone was found a few times. The chain employs TRBV4-1 and TRBJ2-7, with D possibly being TRBD1 (6 bases). The CDR3 covers 13 residues. Germline V gene data show CDR1 as MGHRA and CDR2 as YSYEKL. Trimming removed 5 bases from V and 1 base from J, with 9 bases in between. The DNA for the CDR3 is TGCGCCAGCAGCGAGGGGGATTCCTACGAGCAGTACTTC. Protein: CASSEGDSYEQYF.

The V gene is TRBV6-5, the J gene TRBJ1-4; D possibly corresponds to TRBD1 (6 bases). This CDR3 has 13 amino acids. The V end lost 10 bases, the J end lost 16 bases, and 25 bases lay between the germline ends. The germline CDR1 and CDR2 sequences are MNHEY and SVGAGI. The chain's CDR3 is CATRGGPYEKGFF. The CDR3 DNA follows: TGTGCCACCCGAGGGGGACCCTATGAAAAAGGGTTTTTT.

This chain joins TRBV27 and TRBJ1-2; 12 bases fit TRBD1. The CDR3 has 15 residues. Looked up from germline, CDR1 is MNHEY and CDR2 is SMNVEV (reference sequence). V shed 3 bases, J shed 5 bases, and the junction held 4 bases outside the gene matches. CDR3 sequence: CASSFRDRGRYGYTF. CDR3 DNA: TGTGCCAGCAGTTTCCGGGACAGGGGGCGATATGGCTACACCTTC.

This clone was counted a single time. V usage is TRBV19 and J usage is TRBJ1-1; TRBD1 is a possible D gene (5 bases). CDR3 length: 17 amino acids. Germline lookup yields CDR1 LNHDA and CDR2 SQIVND (reference sequence). V lost 7 bases, J lost 5 bases, and 26 bases lay in between. CDR3 region: CASISSTPKTGGTEAFF. Written as DNA, the CDR3 is TGTGCCAGTATATCCTCAACCCCCAAAACGGGGGGGACTGAAGCTTTCTTT.

This chain uses TRBV4-2 with TRBJ1-1; D remains unclear. The V end lost 0 bases, the J end lost 5 bases, and 10 bases lay between the germline ends. The CDR3 covers 14 residues. Germline CDR1 is LGHNA and CDR2 is YNFKEQ. The CDR3 bases are TGTGCCAGCAGCCAAGATCCCCGGGAGACTGAAGCTTTCTTT. The encoded protein is CASSQDPRETEAFF.